Below, 22 T cell receptor beta chains from the same sample are listed, as sequenced in a study of regulatory T cells in long-lasting Graves disease. TCR beta libraries were built with iRepertoire HTBI primers and Arm-PCR of CDR3 regions. In TCRdb, the multiplex PCR reads were re-called with MiXCR into one record per CDR3 protein. The table shows a few hundred thousand distinct CDR3 sequences, with 21% occurring only once. Noted time point: persistent/refractory GD, antithyroid drugs over 5 years with positive TRAb. Researchers made the TCR library from RNA that was extracted from PBMCs. Sequencing used peripheral blood mononuclear cells (PBMCs), obtained when the disease was refractory, from a patient treated with antithyroid drugs. The origin of the receptors is a female donor with Graves disease.

This clonotype was picked up many times. The chain uses TRBV7-9 and TRBJ2-4, with D perhaps TRBD1 or TRBD2 (5 bases each). The CDR3 loop spans 19 amino acids. Trimming pared 3 bases from V and 0 bases from J, leaving 21 bases between. CDR1 is SEHNR and CDR2 is FQNEAQ in the germline V gene (reference sequence). CDR3 sequence: CASSLFSGTDKLAKNIQYF. CDR3 bases: TGTGCCAGCAGCTTGTTTTCCGGGACGGACAAACTAGCCAAAAACATTCAGTACTTC.

This clonotype was detected many times. V gene TRBV20-1 combines with J gene TRBJ1-1; D unresolved. Trimming removed 0 bases at V and 1 base at J, with 6 bases between. The CDR3 spans 13 residues. Germline CDR1 and CDR2: DFQATT and SNEGSKA (reference sequence). The CDR3 protein is CSARDDPNTEAFF. The CDR3 coding sequence is TGCAGTGCTAGAGATGACCCGAACACTGAAGCTTTCTTT.

DNA of the CDR3: TGCGCCAGCAGCTTGGACCCCTGGCCCCCCACAGATACGCAGTATTTT. Translating it yields CASSLDPWPPTDTQYF. This rearrangement joins TRBV5-1 to TRBJ2-3; no clear D gene. The CDR3 runs 16 residues. CDR1 is SGHRS and CDR2 is YFSETQ in the germline V gene. V was cut by 0 bases and J by 2 bases, with 13 bases left in between.

This chain uses TRBV2 with TRBJ2-7; 7 bases are shared with TRBD1. The trim removed 7 bases at V and 0 bases at J, leaving 6 bases unmatched. The CDR3 consists of 14 residues. Germline lookup yields CDR1 SNHLY and CDR2 FYNNEI. This CDR3 reads CASNYRDSSYEQYF. In DNA, the CDR3 is TGTGCCAGCAACTACCGGGACAGCTCCTACGAGCAGTACTTC. The full variable domain, its missing parts supplied by reference TRBV2 and TRBJ2-7, is EPEVTQTPSHQVTQMGQEVILRCVPISNHLYFYWYRQILGQKVEFLVSFYNNEISEKSEIFDDQFSVERPDGSNFTLKIRSTKLEDSAMYFCASNYRDSSYEQYFGPGTRLTVT.

V and J are TRBV20-1 and TRBJ1-1; TRBD1 matches 8 bases. V lost 0 bases, J lost 4 bases, and 7 bases stayed unmatched. CDR1 and CDR2 (germline): DFQATT, SNEGSKA (reference sequence). The CDR3 totals 15 residues. CDR3 amino acids: CSARDLTGGGTEAFF. CDR3 nucleotides: TGCAGTGCTAGAGATTTAACAGGGGGGGGCACTGAAGCTTTCTTT.

This clonotype has a count of ten or more. In DNA form, the CDR3 reads TGCAGTGCTAGTTCCGGGACTAGCGGGGAGGTTCACGAGCAGTACTTC. Encoded protein: CSASSGTSGEVHEQYF. V gene TRBV20-1 combines with J gene TRBJ2-7, with TRBD2 matching 13 bases. The CDR3 totals 16 residues. Per the germline V gene, CDR1 is DFQATT and CDR2 is SNEGSKA (reference sequence). Trimming cost V 3 bases and J 5 bases; bases outside gene matches: 10.

This clonotype has ten or more counts. J is TRBJ1-1 and V is TRBV6-1, with D tentatively TRBD1 (5 bases). The CDR3 runs to 13 residues. Trimming removed 4 bases from V and 4 bases from J, with 10 bases in between. Germline CDR1 is MNHNS and CDR2 is SASEGT. The CDR3 reads CASSVGDSTEAFF. As DNA, the CDR3 is TGTGCCAGCAGTGTAGGGGATAGCACTGAAGCTTTCTTT.

This chain joins TRBV7-9 and TRBJ1-1; tentative D call: TRBD1 (5 bases). V was clipped by 4 bases and J by 2 bases, with 8 bases between them. Germline V gene data show CDR1 as SEHNR and CDR2 as FQNEAQ (reference sequence). CDR3 size: 13 residues. The CDR3 DNA reads as TGTGCCAGCAGCTGGACAACAAACACTGAAGCTTTCTTT. Translating gives CASSWTTNTEAFF.

This clonotype was detected ten times or more. This chain links TRBV18 with TRBJ2-2, with D tentatively TRBD2 (5 bases). This CDR3 comprises 14 residues. Germline CDR1 reads KGHSH; CDR2 reads LQKENI. Trimming stripped 8 bases from V and 3 bases from J, with 13 bases between. The DNA for the CDR3 is TGTGCCAGCAGCCCCTCGCGGGACACCGGGGAGCTGTTTTTT. As protein: CASSPSRDTGELFF.

The CDR3 nucleotides are TGTGCCAGCAGTGAATGGGGGACGGGGGAGCAGGTGACCCAGTACTTC. Protein: CASSEWGTGEQVTQYF. V gene TRBV25-1 combines with J gene TRBJ2-5; tentative D call: TRBD2 (6 bases). Deletions cut 1 base from V and 7 bases from J, with 19 bases between. This CDR3 has 16 amino acids. Germline CDR1 MGHDK, CDR2 SYGVNS.

The gene calls are TRBV27 and TRBJ1-5; TRBD1 is a possible D gene (6 bases). The CDR3 runs 17 residues. V was trimmed by 5 bases and J by 5 bases, leaving 22 bases between them. The germline CDR1 and CDR2 sequences are MNHEY and SMNVEV (reference sequence). CDR3 loop: CASSPVGGWLGDQPQHF. In nucleotides, the CDR3 is TGTGCCAGCAGTCCGGTCGGGGGCTGGTTAGGGGATCAGCCCCAGCATTTT.

This clonotype was detected many times. The rearrangement joins TRBV20-1 to TRBJ1-2; D is uncertain. Germline V lookup: CDR1 DFQATT, CDR2 SNEGSKA (reference sequence). The CDR3 runs 15 residues. V lost 0 bases and J lost 0, with 11 bases in between. The CDR3 nucleotides read TGCAGTGCTAGAGATATGGGAGGACCTAACTATGGCTACACCTTC. Translating gives CSARDMGGPNYGYTF.

This clonotype has a handful of counts. The chain couples TRBV18 to TRBJ2-7; D is tentatively TRBD1 or TRBD2 (5 bases each). Germline V gene data show CDR1 as KGHSH and CDR2 as LQKENI. The CDR3 loop spans 14 amino acids. Trimming left V 5 bases short and J 3 bases short, with 14 bases between. Written as DNA, the CDR3 is TGTGCCAGCTCAAACCGGGACCCGCTCTACGAGCAGTACTTC. It encodes CASSNRDPLYEQYF.

This clonotype has at least ten counts. The chain recombines TRBV7-3 with TRBJ1-1; no clear D. V gave up 5 bases and J gave up 2 bases, with 9 bases separating them. Looked up from germline, CDR1 is SGHTA and CDR2 is FQGTGA. CDR3 length: 13 amino acids. CDR3 nucleotide sequence: TGTGCCAGCAGCCAGGACTTTAACACTGAAGCTTTCTTT. As protein: CASSQDFNTEAFF. Supplemented by reference TRBV7-3 and TRBJ1-1, the full variable domain reads GAGVSQTPSNKVTEKGKYVELRCDPISGHTALYWYRQSLGQGPEFLIYFQGTGAADDSGLPNDRFFAVRPEGSVSTLKIQRTERGDSAVYLCASSQDFNTEAFFGQGTRLTVV.

V usage is TRBV20-1 and J usage is TRBJ2-5; 9 nucleotides match TRBD1. J gave up 4 bases and V 4 bases, and 10 bases lay outside the gene matches. This CDR3 region has 15 residues. CDR1 is DFQATT and CDR2 is SNEGSKA in the germline V gene (reference sequence). CDR3 sequence reads: CSATGTGNSLETQYF. The DNA for the CDR3 is TGCAGTGCTACCGGGACAGGGAACTCTCTAGAGACCCAGTACTTC.

Of note for this clonotype: This is likely an artifact of a read error, given a far larger clone one base away. The chain is built from TRBV10-3 and TRBJ1-2, with TRBD1 as a possible D gene (6 bases). CDR1 ENHRY and CDR2 SYGVKD come from the germline V gene. The CDR3 is 13 residues long. Trimming cost V 5 bases and J 5 bases, with 12 bases left between them. The CDR3 DNA is TGTGCCATCAGTTTTTCGACAGGTTATGGCTACACCTTC. This gives the protein CAISFSTGYGYTF.

J is TRBJ2-1 and V is TRBV28; TRBD2 matches 12 bases. This CDR3 is built from 16 residues. Germline CDR1 MDHEN, CDR2 SYDVKM. V lost 5 bases and J lost 1; bases outside the gene matches: 3. The CDR3 loop is CASSQTSGGSYNEQFF. The CDR3 nucleotides are TGTGCCAGCAGTCAGACTAGCGGGGGTTCCTACAATGAGCAGTTCTTC.

This clonotype was observed at least ten times. This chain uses TRBV28 with TRBJ1-2; TRBD1 agrees at 7 bases. CDR3 length: 14 amino acids. Per the germline V gene, CDR1 is MDHEN and CDR2 is SYDVKM. V lost 6 bases, J lost 8 bases, and 12 bases stayed unmatched. The CDR3, as DNA: TGTGCCAGCAGGGCGACAGGGAAGGGTAGCGGCTACACCTTC. Translating it yields CASRATGKGSGYTF.

The chain joins TRBV20-1 to TRBJ1-2; 12 nucleotides agree with TRBD1. Germline-derived CDR1 and CDR2 are DFQATT and SNEGSKA (reference sequence). The CDR3 is 14 amino acids. After removal of 3 bases from V and 4 bases from J, the junction contained 3 bases not matched to a gene. The CDR3 DNA reads as TGCAGTGCTAGGGGGACAGGGGGCTTCTATGGCTACACCTTC. Protein product: CSARGTGGFYGYTF.

This chain connects TRBV27 to TRBJ2-2; 7 nucleotides match TRBD2. Germline CDR1 reads MNHEY; CDR2 reads SMNVEV (reference sequence). This CDR3 has 16 residues. V lost 4 bases to trimming and J lost 4 bases; unmatched junction nucleotides: 9. The CDR3 DNA follows: TGTGCCAGCAGTTCGCTGGGACTACCCGGCACCGGGGAGCTGTTTTTT. Its protein is CASSSLGLPGTGELFF.

The chain carries TRBV12-3 or TRBV12-4 and TRBJ2-5, with 10 bases matching TRBD1. CDR3 length: 14 amino acids. V was clipped by 7 bases and J by 4 bases; unmatched bases: 6. The CDR3 reads CASKQTGGGETQYF. The CDR3 nucleotides are TGTGCCAGCAAGCAGACAGGGGGCGGAGAGACCCAGTACTTC.

J is TRBJ2-3 and V is TRBV2; 10 bases match TRBD2. V trimming: 11 bases; J trimming: 4 bases; junction bases outside the gene matches: 9. CDR1 is SNHLY, CDR2 FYNNEI, per germline. The CDR3 is made up of 14 amino acids. The CDR3 DNA sequence: TGTGCCGGCACTAGCGGGACTTACGCAGATACGCAGTATTTT. It specifies CAGTSGTYADTQYF.